These T cell receptor beta chains were read from a single sample in a study of identical twins. TCRdb reanalysed the 5' RACE reads using MiXCR and keeps one entry per CDR3 protein. The sample contains more than 600,000 distinct CDR3 sequences, 15% to 20% of which appear only once. These data were also reused for a study on T cells expressing NK-cell markers.

Source material: PBMCs. The receptors originated from a woman younger than 30 in good health. Each CDR3 is given with its conserved first and last residue. Fields, in order: V gene, J gene, CDR3 protein.

>TRBV20-1|TRBJ2-5
CSARGGLAGGAGTQYF
>TRBV15|TRBJ2-1
CATSALAGVDHEQFF
>TRBV6-1|TRBJ2-1
CASSRRGTSGSLASNEQFF
>TRBV12-3/TRBV12-4|TRBJ1-2
CASSLAKGGVVYGYTF
>TRBV10-3|TRBJ1-1
CAISESWNTEAFF
>TRBV10-3|TRBJ2-1
CAIQGMNNEQFF
>TRBV7-2|TRBJ2-7
CASSNPTYEQYF
>TRBV5-5|TRBJ2-7
CASSPGTGIYEQYF
>TRBV12-3/TRBV12-4|TRBJ1-6
CASSLGGDSPLHF
>TRBV20-1|TRBJ1-4
CSARGGDGLEKLFF
>TRBV9|TRBJ2-5
CASGGGKKETQYF
>TRBV5-1|TRBJ1-2
CASSTGTGNGYTF
>TRBV12-3/TRBV12-4|TRBJ1-1
CASNQQAPEAFF
>TRBV20-1|TRBJ2-7
CSARASPVGQYF
>TRBV12-3/TRBV12-4|TRBJ2-6
CASSRGGRTDLWANVLTF
>TRBV6-1|TRBJ1-6
CASSGRDTNSPLHF
>TRBV5-4|TRBJ2-3
CASSRRGGGPTDTQYF
>TRBV20-1|TRBJ2-5
CSAPTSGETQYF
>TRBV6-1|TRBJ2-7
CASRQTYLAGRSYEQYF
>TRBV6-1|TRBJ1-2
CASNPQGAAPGYGYTF
>TRBV3-1|TRBJ2-2
CASSQVDTGELFF
>TRBV11-2|TRBJ2-5
CASSWGGAQETQYF
>TRBV5-5|TRBJ2-7
CASSLGMTGWDLAYEQYF
>TRBV7-9|TRBJ2-1
CASSSMSGSSYNEQFF
>TRBV20-1|TRBJ2-1
CSARTSGSSNEQFF
>TRBV7-3|TRBJ2-1
CASSLFSPGSGEQFF
>TRBV7-6|TRBJ1-6
CASSLGRGSNSPLHF
>TRBV3-1|TRBJ2-3
CASSQSRGVYADTQYF
>TRBV4-2|TRBJ2-3
CASSQDWGTTDTQYF
>TRBV7-6|TRBJ1-1
CASSSTGTGNTEAFF
>TRBV12-3/TRBV12-4|TRBJ2-1
CASSNSLDRGNEQFF
>TRBV6-5|TRBJ2-2
CASSSIRTGGITGELFF
>TRBV4-3|TRBJ2-1
CASSPRGLPNNEQFF
>TRBV6-1|TRBJ2-7
CASSENAFAEQYF
>TRBV4-3|TRBJ2-7
CASSQEAGSREQYF
>TRBV4-3|TRBJ2-5
CASSQDIRRGQETQYF
>TRBV12-3/TRBV12-4|TRBJ2-1
CASSLDSAKPYQFF
>TRBV12-5|TRBJ1-5
CASGPEGARNQPQHF
>TRBV19|TRBJ1-1
CASSLTGQGKSEAFF
>TRBV5-1|TRBJ1-2
CASSRREAYGYTF
>TRBV7-2|TRBJ2-3
CASGTVGGSTDTQYF
>TRBV20-1|TRBJ2-5
CSASKGPGSRETQYF
>TRBV12-3/TRBV12-4|TRBJ2-7
CASTPRVPYEQYF
>TRBV3-1|TRBJ1-6
CASSLTGSSGTALHF
>TRBV7-2|TRBJ1-3
CASSSRQGNGNTIYF
>TRBV20-1|TRBJ2-7
CSATRVGGPPEQYF
>TRBV7-2|TRBJ1-2
CASGLYGYTF
>TRBV11-3|TRBJ2-3
CASRNGLAVSAQYF
>TRBV4-1|TRBJ2-1
CASSHTLGAHEQFF
>TRBV3-1|TRBJ2-5
CASSLTGVRETQYF
>TRBV6-5|TRBJ1-1
CASGQVDSFF
>TRBV6-2/TRBV6-3|TRBJ2-6
CASSRRDRASYGANVLTF
>TRBV12-3/TRBV12-4|TRBJ2-1
CASSLWDGNNEQFF
>TRBV27|TRBJ1-5
CASTGVGQPQHF
>TRBV14|TRBJ2-1
CASSLSIGVYNEQFF